The T cell receptor (beta chain) under discussion was sequenced for a study of blood T cell repertoires in COVID-19. Study at large: Acute and convalescent COVID-19 specimens originated in the United States, Italy and Spain. T cells, B-cell-depleted T cells, or PBMCs supplied cDNA or gDNA.

Original data processing: Using reference gene primer amplification, nucleated cell counts were estimated. Using immunoSEQ multiplex PCR, the repertoire was profiled, and TCRdb retains in-frame clones only, with some absent. The DNA gave D and trimming, while V, J and clone size come from that table. The sample holds some 130,000 clones, approximately 82% seen once. Trimming removed 3 bases from V and 1 base from J, with 10 bases in between. CDR3 length: 14 residues. CDR1 and CDR2 from the germline V gene are ENHRY and SYGVKD. Sequencing was done on a sample of peripheral blood. The clonotype comes from a man aged 40-55 years with active or convalescent COVID-19. The V gene is TRBV10-3, the J gene TRBJ2-7; a possible D gene is TRBD1 (5 bases). CDR3 sequence reads: CAISEGAVSYEQYF. The CDR3 DNA follows: TGTGCCATCAGTGAAGGGGCGGTTTCCTACGAGCAGTACTTC.